A single sample gave rise to the 20 T cell receptor beta chains below, sequenced in a study of T cell responses to AZD1222 COVID-19 vaccine. Clones were sequenced by immunoSEQ multiplex PCR, and TCRdb holds only the in-frame ones, with some missing. This sample's clone table lists about 140,000 clones. Sequencing used peripheral blood. The source of these receptors is an adult in good health.

The chain carries TRBV6-4 and TRBJ2-3, with D perhaps TRBD2 (7 bases). The CDR3 covers 16 residues. V dropped 1 base and J dropped 2 bases, with 13 bases sitting between them. Germline lookup yields CDR1 MRHNA and CDR2 SNTAGT. The CDR3 spells CASSDWGGAATDTQYF. The DNA for the CDR3 is TGTGCCAGCAGTGACTGGGGGGGGGCAGCCACAGATACGCAGTATTTT.

The rearrangement links TRBV10-3 to TRBJ1-2, with no clear D. V was shortened by 2 bases and J by 5 bases, with 6 bases between the two germline ends. The germline V gene encodes CDR1 ENHRY and CDR2 SYGVKD. The CDR3 length is 12 residues. The CDR3: CAISEDKYGYTF. CDR3 nucleotides: TGTGCCATCAGTGAGGACAAGTATGGCTACACCTTC.

The CDR3 region is CASSLVGAHNEQFF. As DNA, the CDR3 is TGTGCCAGCAGTTTAGTGGGGGCCCACAATGAGCAGTTCTTC. The rearrangement joins TRBV6-5 to TRBJ2-1, with D perhaps matching TRBD1 (6 bases). Per germline, CDR1 MNHEY and CDR2 SVGAGI. This CDR3 contains 14 residues. The V end was cut by 4 bases, the J end by 5 bases, with 12 bases between.

The V and J genes are TRBV6-5 and TRBJ1-6, with D tentatively TRBD1 (5 bases). There are 14 residues in the CDR3. Germline assignment: CDR1 MNHEY and CDR2 SVGAGI. V was pared by 0 bases and J by 10 bases, with 10 bases between. The chain's CDR3 is CASSYSKGDSPLHF. The CDR3, as DNA: TGTGCCAGCAGTTACTCGAAAGGGGACTCACCCCTCCACTTT.

The rearrangement uses TRBV6-5 and TRBJ2-7, with 7 bases matching TRBD2. V lost 2 bases to trimming and J lost 0 bases; unmatched junction nucleotides: 7. The germline V gene has CDR1 MNHEY and CDR2 SVGAGI. The CDR3 is 16 amino acids. In DNA form, the CDR3 reads TGTGCCAGCAGTTACGGGTCTAGCGGTGCCTCCTACGAGCAGTACTTC. As protein: CASSYGSSGASYEQYF.

This rearrangement joins TRBV9 to TRBJ1-2; 8 bases match TRBD1. CDR3 size: 14 residues. Germline loops: CDR1 SGDLS, CDR2 YYNGEE. V lost 4 bases and J lost 3; bases outside the gene matches: 5. CDR3 sequence: CASSLQTGDYGYTF. CDR3 sequence (DNA): TGTGCCAGCAGCTTACAGACAGGGGACTATGGCTACACCTTC. Combining the CDR3 with reference TRBV9 and TRBJ1-2 gives the whole variable domain DSGVTQTPKHLITATGQRVTLRCSPRSGDLSVYWYQQSLDQGLQFLIQYYNGEERAKGNILERFSAQQFPDLHSELNLSSLELGDSALYFCASSLQTGDYGYTFGSGTRLTVV.

This chain uses TRBV19 with TRBJ2-3, with D possibly matching TRBD2 (6 bases). Germline lookup yields CDR1 LNHDA and CDR2 SQIVND (reference sequence). The CDR3 is made up of 15 amino acids. V dropped 3 bases and J dropped 0 bases, with 10 bases sitting between them. CDR3 bases: TGTGCCAGTAGTATCTGGGCGGGGAGCACAGATACGCAGTATTTT. Amino acid sequence: CASSIWAGSTDTQYF.

The V gene is TRBV11-3, the J gene TRBJ1-1; 8 bases fit TRBD1. This CDR3 contains 14 residues. V was pared by 7 bases and J by 7 bases, with 11 bases of the junction left unmatched. The germline V gene has CDR1 SGHNT and CDR2 YENEEA. This CDR3 is CASNRQGTEGEAFF. The DNA of the CDR3 is TGTGCCAGCAATAGACAGGGGACAGAAGGTGAAGCTTTCTTT.

The J gene is TRBJ1-1, the V gene TRBV6-5; weak D call: TRBD1 (5 bases). The V end was cut by 6 bases, the J end by 1 base, with 9 bases between. This CDR3 spans 13 amino acids. CDR1 MNHEY and CDR2 SVGAGI come from the germline V gene. The CDR3 sequence is CASRADKNTEAFF. CDR3 bases: TGTGCCAGCAGGGCGGACAAGAACACTGAAGCTTTCTTT.

V usage is TRBV6-6 and J usage is TRBJ1-1, with TRBD1 matching 7 bases. Germline values: CDR1 MNHNY, CDR2 SVGAGI (reference sequence). This CDR3 is 16 amino acids long. V shed 5 bases, J shed 1 base, and the junction held 10 bases outside the gene matches. The CDR3 DNA reads TGTGCCAGCAGTAATCCTGACAGGGCAGCGAACACTGAAGCTTTCTTT. Residues: CASSNPDRAANTEAFF.

The chain couples TRBV30 to TRBJ1-5; D unclear. There are 14 residues in the CDR3. Trimming pared 2 bases from V and 6 bases from J, leaving 14 bases between. Germline loops: CDR1 GTSNPN, CDR2 SVGIG (reference sequence). This CDR3 is CAWSSSTTFQPQHF. The CDR3 DNA is TGTGCCTGGAGTAGCAGCACAACTTTTCAGCCCCAGCATTTT.

This rearrangement joins TRBV12-5 to TRBJ2-4, with 8 nucleotides matching TRBD2. Germline trimming cut 9 bases from V and 0 bases from J; bases unmatched to any gene: 4. Germline assignment: CDR1 LGHNT and CDR2 FRNRAP. The CDR3 is 14 residues long. CDR3 sequence: CASLSGGAKNIQYF. Here the CDR3 DNA reads TGTGCTAGCCTAAGCGGGGGAGCCAAAAACATTCAGTACTTC.

About this clone: The identical CDR3 is also encoded by other nucleotide sequences in the sample. CDR3 DNA: TGTGCCACCAGCAGAGAAGGCTCTGGAAACACCATATATTTT. As protein: CATSREGSGNTIYF. This chain joins TRBV15 and TRBJ1-3; no clear D. Germline CDR1 LNHNV, CDR2 YYDKDF (reference sequence). V was cut by 0 bases and J by 0 bases, with 3 bases left in between. The CDR3 has 14 residues.

V is TRBV5-8 and J is TRBJ2-1; perhaps TRBD2 as D (6 bases). Germline V gives CDR1 SGHTS, CDR2 YDEGEE. Trimming stripped 0 bases from V and 12 bases from J, with 13 bases between. CDR3 length: 13 residues. The CDR3 region is CASSLGGGIVQFF. In DNA, the CDR3 is TGTGCCAGCAGCTTGGGGGGCGGGATAGTGCAGTTCTTC.

V is TRBV18 and J is TRBJ1-6, with a weak D call TRBD1 (5 bases). The CDR3 runs 17 residues. Germline V gene lookup returns CDR1 KGHSH and CDR2 LQKENI. The V end lost 1 base, the J end lost 2 bases, and 12 bases lay between the germline ends. CDR3 residues: CASSPLDTGPYNSPLHF. The DNA of the CDR3 is TGTGCCAGCTCACCACTGGATACAGGACCCTATAATTCACCCCTCCACTTT. The full variable domain, rest sourced from reference TRBV18 and TRBJ1-6, is NAGVMQNPRHLVRRRGQEARLRCSPMKGHSHVYWYRQLPEEGLKFMVYLQKENIIDESGMPKERFSAEFPKEGPSILRIQQVVRGDSAAYFCASSPLDTGPYNSPLHFGNGTRLTVT.

This chain connects TRBV28 to TRBJ1-1; 7 nucleotides match TRBD1. The germline V gene encodes CDR1 MDHEN and CDR2 SYDVKM. The V gene end was trimmed by 2 bases and the J gene end by 8 bases; junction bases not matched to a gene: 5. This CDR3 has 13 amino acids. CDR3 DNA: TGTGCCAGCAGTTTACAAGGGGGCGGGGAAGCTTTCTTT. As protein: CASSLQGGGEAFF. The full variable domain, its missing parts supplied by reference TRBV28 and TRBJ1-1, is DVKVTQSSRYLVKRTGEKVFLECVQDMDHENMFWYRQDPGLGLRLIYFSYDVKMKEKGDIPEGYSVSREKKERFSLILESASTNQTSMYLCASSLQGGGEAFFGQGTRLTVV.

The gene calls are TRBV11-3 and TRBJ1-6; D is unclear. CDR1 SGHNT and CDR2 YENEEA come from the germline V gene. The CDR3 consists of 14 residues. The V gene lost 4 bases and the J gene lost 7 bases, with 11 bases spanning the gap. The CDR3 sequence is CASSSQPDNSPLHF. The CDR3 region has the DNA TGTGCCAGCAGCTCCCAACCAGACAATTCACCCCTCCACTTT.

About this clone: Other DNA sequences within the sample encode an identical CDR3. The J gene is TRBJ1-3, the V gene TRBV5-1; D unclear. V lost 0 bases, J lost 4 bases, and 8 bases lay in between. The CDR3 has 14 residues. From germline, CDR1 is SGHRS and CDR2 YFSETQ. The CDR3 nucleotides read TGCGCCAGCAGCTTGGGGTATTCAGGAAACACCATATATTTT. Encoded protein: CASSLGYSGNTIYF.

The rearrangement links TRBV6-6 to TRBJ2-3, with 9 nucleotides matching TRBD2. This CDR3 is 15 amino acids long. Germline trimming cut 5 bases from V and 4 bases from J; bases unmatched to any gene: 7. CDR1 MNHNY and CDR2 SVGAGI come from the germline V gene (reference sequence). CDR3 nucleotide sequence: TGTGCCAGCAGTCCCTGGCGGGGGGGGTCAGATACGCAGTATTTT. Encoded protein: CASSPWRGGSDTQYF.

V is TRBV30 and J is TRBJ1-6; weak D call: TRBD1 (6 bases). The germline V gene encodes CDR1 GTSNPN and CDR2 SVGIG (reference sequence). The CDR3 has 16 residues. V was shortened by 4 bases and J by 2 bases, with 15 bases between the two germline ends. The CDR3 coding sequence is TGTGCCTGGACACAGACGGGGGGCCCCTATAATTCACCCCTCCACTTT. Protein product: CAWTQTGGPYNSPLHF.